The 8 T cell receptor beta chains below were found in one sample sequenced in a study of T cell responses to AZD1222 COVID-19 vaccine. Some clones are missing from TCRdb's copy, which holds only in-frame ones; the method was immunoSEQ multiplex PCR. The table shows about 200,000 clones, with about 92% occurring only once. The starting material was peripheral blood, obtained on day 0 of MenACWY control vaccination. The receptor set was obtained from an adult in good health.

V is TRBV12-3 or TRBV12-4 and J is TRBJ1-2; D not certain. The length of the CDR3 is 13 residues. With 1 base removed from V and 4 bases from J, the gap between germline ends came to 7 bases. Here the CDR3 DNA reads TGTGCCAGCAGTTTAGGGGAGGCCTATGGCTACACCTTC. Its protein product is CASSLGEAYGYTF.

This chain uses TRBV7-2 with TRBJ2-5; D remains unclear. Germline V CDR1 and CDR2: SGHTA, FQGNSA. V dropped 4 bases and J dropped 2 bases, with 11 bases sitting between them. This CDR3 contains 14 residues. CDR3 nucleotides: TGTGCCAGCAGCTCATCGGTCGCTCAAGAGACCCAGTACTTC. Its protein is CASSSSVAQETQYF.

The CDR3 here is CSVAREAGGEQYF. The CDR3 coding sequence is TGCAGCGTTGCCCGCGAAGCGGGGGGCGAGCAGTACTTC. This chain links TRBV29-1 with TRBJ2-7; 9 bases are a match to TRBD2. There are 13 residues in the CDR3. The junction had 7 bases not matched to a gene; V was cut back by 4 bases and J by 6 bases. Germline CDR1 is SQVTM and CDR2 is ANQGSEA.

The chain joins TRBV1 to TRBJ2-5; TRBD1 reflects the table's D call only, with no check against the DNA. TRBV1 is labeled a pseudogene. The CDR3 length is 18 residues. CDR3 protein: CTSSQHISQRTARETQYF. Written as DNA, the CDR3 is TGCACCAGCAGCCAACACATAAGCCAACGGACAGCTCGGGAGACCCAGTACTTC.

J is TRBJ2-1 and V is TRBV24-1; 13 nucleotides line up with TRBD2. CDR1 KGHDR and CDR2 SFDVKD come from the germline V gene. The trim removed 10 bases at V and 10 bases at J, leaving 6 bases unmatched. The CDR3 loop spans 13 amino acids. CDR3 sequence reads: CATGLAGKNEQFF. The CDR3 DNA is TGTGCCACGGGACTAGCGGGGAAGAACGAGCAGTTCTTC.

This chain joins TRBV7-9 and TRBJ2-7; tentatively, D is TRBD1 or TRBD2 (6 bases each). Trimming shortened V by 1 base and J by 7 bases, and 11 bases separated the two germline ends. Germline-derived CDR1 and CDR2 are SEHNR and FQNEAQ (reference sequence). This CDR3 is 13 amino acids long. CDR3 nucleotides: TGTGCCAGCAGCTTAGATGGGGGGCGGGAGCAGTACTTC. It translates to CASSLDGGREQYF.

This clone appeared a single time. The gene calls are TRBV7-9 and TRBJ2-1, with a weak D call TRBD2 (6 bases). This CDR3 has 15 amino acids. Trimming took 6 bases from V and 4 from J, leaving 16 bases between them. Germline V gene sequence: CDR1 SEHNR, CDR2 FQNEAQ (reference sequence). The CDR3 loop is CASSSAGTGYNEQFF. In DNA, the CDR3 is TGTGCCAGCAGTTCAGCCGGGACTGGGTACAATGAGCAGTTCTTC.

CDR3 DNA: TGTGCCAGCAGCCTTAGGACAGGGGGAAATGAAAAACTGTTTTTT. It specifies CASSLRTGGNEKLFF. The genes are TRBV9 and TRBJ1-4, with TRBD1 matching 10 bases. The CDR3 has 15 residues. The germline gives CDR1 SGDLS, CDR2 YYNGEE. Trimming took 4 bases from V and 5 from J; bases not matched to a gene: 5.